This TCR beta chain originates from a study of OX40 agonist ivuxolimab in advanced cancers. Clones were read by immunoSEQ multiplex PCR, and TCRdb kept only the in-frame ones, dropping some. This table holds tens of thousands of clones, around 85% found once. This clonotype was obtained from an adult with an advanced solid tumor such as melanoma, head and neck, liver or kidney cancer. The specimen was CD4+ or CD8+ T cells sorted from blood, collected in a trial of the OX40 agonist ivuxolimab.

The CDR3: CASSKEGSGNTIYF. The CDR3, as DNA: TGTGCCAGCAGCAAAGAGGGCTCTGGAAACACCATATATTTT. The chain recombines TRBV7-9 with TRBJ1-3, with no clear D. CDR1 SEHNR and CDR2 FQNEAQ come from the germline V gene (reference sequence). Trimming left V 5 bases short and J 0 bases short, with 8 bases between. CDR3 size: 14 residues.